The 13 T cell receptor beta chains listed next were all sequenced from one sample in a study of cytomegalovirus exposure and HLA in healthy donors. With 60 Vbeta and 13 Jbeta primers, the PCR was carried out. The data were produced by immunoSEQ multiplex PCR, yet TCRdb's version contains in-frame clones alone and is incomplete. The sample contains more than 95,000 clones, roughly three quarters of which appear only once. Sequences were obtained from PBMCs. These receptors came from a man in his forties or fifties in good health and CMV-seronegative.

The genes are TRBV7-9 and TRBJ1-4; 10 bases are a match to TRBD1. The CDR3 loop spans 15 amino acids. From germline, CDR1 is SEHNR and CDR2 FQNEAQ (reference sequence). V trimming: 3 bases; J trimming: 8 bases; junction bases outside the gene matches: 6. Here the CDR3 DNA reads TGTGCCAGCAGCTTGCGGGACAGGGGATGGGAAAAACTGTTTTTT. Translating gives CASSLRDRGWEKLFF.

The chain recombines TRBV4-1 with TRBJ1-2; D is ambiguous. The CDR3 consists of 13 residues. From germline, CDR1 is MGHRA and CDR2 YSYEKL. The V end lost 1 base, the J end lost 7 bases, and 10 bases lay between the germline ends. Written as DNA, the CDR3 is TGCGCCAGCAGCCAAGTGGCACTAGGTGGCTACACCTTC. It yields the protein CASSQVALGGYTF.

The V and J genes are TRBV28 and TRBJ1-2; no reliable D call. CDR1 MDHEN and CDR2 SYDVKM come from the germline V gene. CDR3 length: 13 residues. With 5 bases removed from V and 8 bases from J, the gap between germline ends came to 15 bases. The CDR3 bases are TGTGCCAGCAGTCCTCCGGACCGCGGGGGCTACACCTTC. Protein product: CASSPPDRGGYTF.

The rearrangement links TRBV28 to TRBJ1-3, with D uncertain. Germline V gives CDR1 MDHEN, CDR2 SYDVKM. There are 14 residues in the CDR3. The V and J ends lost 6 bases and 4 bases respectively, with 13 bases between them. The chain's CDR3 is CASRGAPPGNTIYF. In DNA form, the CDR3 reads TGTGCCAGCAGGGGAGCACCTCCCGGAAACACCATATATTTT.

This clone has just a few counts. The J gene is TRBJ1-4, the V gene TRBV7-8; 9 nucleotides match TRBD1. Germline-derived CDR1 and CDR2 are SGHVS and FQNEAQ. The CDR3 is made up of 14 amino acids. After removal of 5 bases from V and 7 bases from J, the junction contained 5 bases not matched to a gene. CDR3 in amino acids: CASSQGTGREKLFF. CDR3 nucleotides: TGTGCCAGCAGCCAAGGGACAGGGCGTGAAAAACTGTTTTTT. Based on the CDR3 plus reference TRBV7-8 and TRBJ1-4, the full variable domain is GAGVSQSPRYKVAKRGQDVALRCDPISGHVSLFWYQQALGQGPEFLTYFQNEAQLDKSGLPSDRFFAERPEGSVSTLKIQRTQQEDSAVYLCASSQGTGREKLFFGSGTQLSVL.

This clone was observed a few times. At one end the junction does not follow the germline gene, possibly because of a read error. This chain links TRBV7-9 with TRBJ1-2, with D possibly being TRBD1 (6 bases). Germline V lookup: CDR1 SEHNR, CDR2 FQNEAQ (reference sequence). This CDR3 spans 14 amino acids. In DNA form, the CDR3 reads TGTTCCAGCAGCTTACAGGGAACGAACTATGGCTACACCTTC. Protein product: CSSSLQGTNYGYTF.

The V gene is TRBV4-2, the J gene TRBJ1-6; D is undetermined. From germline, CDR1 is LGHNA and CDR2 YNFKEQ. Deletions cut 0 bases from V and 8 bases from J, with 5 bases between. The CDR3 loop spans 13 amino acids. In DNA form, the CDR3 reads TGTGCCAGCAGCCAAGATCGTGATTCACCCCTCCACTTT. The encoded protein is CASSQDRDSPLHF.

This clone was seen a few times. The rearrangement links TRBV19 to TRBJ1-5, with 12 positions matching TRBD1. V was pared by 7 bases and J by 3 bases, with 7 bases of the junction left unmatched. CDR1 and CDR2 from the germline V gene are LNHDA and SQIVND (reference sequence). This CDR3 comprises 16 residues. In nucleotides, the CDR3 is TGTGCCAGTAAGTCGGGGACAGGGGGCAACAATCAGCCCCAGCATTTT. Protein: CASKSGTGGNNQPQHF.

V usage is TRBV6-1 and J usage is TRBJ1-5; 7 bases fit TRBD1. In germline, CDR1 is MNHNS, CDR2 SASEGT. The CDR3 length is 13 residues. J lost 7 bases, V lost 6 bases, and 6 bases had no gene match. CDR3 sequence: CASRTTGNQPQHF. CDR3 bases: TGTGCCAGCAGAACGACAGGGAACCAGCCCCAGCATTTT.

This clone was picked up a small number of times. This chain links TRBV7-2 with TRBJ1-4; TRBD1 aligns across 7 bases. V shed 3 bases and J 4 bases; nucleotides not matched to a gene: 5. CDR3 length: 15 residues. From germline, CDR1 is SGHTA and CDR2 FQGNSA. CDR3 DNA sequence: TGTGCCAGCAGCTTCGACCAGGGGGGTAATGAAAAACTGTTTTTT. Amino acid sequence: CASSFDQGGNEKLFF.

The CDR3 sequence is CASSRGRGNEKLFF. In nucleotides, the CDR3 is TGTGCCAGCAGTCGGGGGAGGGGGAATGAAAAACTGTTTTTT. The V and J genes are TRBV7-2 and TRBJ1-4; D is perhaps TRBD1 (6 bases). This CDR3 contains 14 residues. The ends were cut back, 6 bases at V and 5 bases at J, with 13 bases in the middle. Germline V lookup: CDR1 SGHTA, CDR2 FQGNSA.

J is TRBJ2-7 and V is TRBV11-2; D call uncertain. The germline V gene encodes CDR1 SGHAT and CDR2 FQNNGV. There are 12 residues in the CDR3. V lost 8 bases and J lost 7, with 15 bases in between. The CDR3 sequence is CASRQEGIEQYF. In DNA, the CDR3 is TGTGCCAGCCGACAAGAAGGAATAGAGCAGTACTTC.

The chain recombines TRBV25-1 with TRBJ2-5; TRBD2 is a possible D gene (7 bases). The CDR3 length is 13 residues. Trimming removed 7 bases at V and 1 base at J, with 10 bases between. Germline CDR1 and CDR2: MGHDK and SYGVNS. CDR3 loop: CASKRGGQETQYF. CDR3 DNA: TGTGCCAGCAAAAGGGGGGGCCAAGAGACCCAGTACTTC.